This T cell receptor beta chain originates from a study of cytomegalovirus exposure and HLA in healthy donors. Method: immunoSEQ multiplex PCR; TCRdb's copy keeps in-frame clones and lacks some. Here the sample spans about 49,000 clones, 85% to 95% being singletons. V lost 5 bases to trimming and J lost 0 bases, with 17 bases between them. This CDR3 is 16 amino acids long. CDR1 is MDHEN, CDR2 SYDVKM, per germline. Material: PBMCs. The gene calls are TRBV28 and TRBJ2-7, with D possibly matching TRBD2 (6 bases). This receptor was identified in a man aged 18-30 years in good health and CMV-seronegative. CDR3 bases: TGTGCCAGCAGTCCCGCGGGGAGGCAGGCCTCCTACGAGCAGTACTTC. Translation: CASSPAGRQASYEQYF.